The T cell receptor beta chain described here comes from a study of shared clonotypes between healthy human individuals (dated by TCRdb to about 2020). Describing the broader study: The cohort included a few men and two women between 18 and 49 years of age. Per donor, leukapheresis produced somewhere between about 0.9 and 9.5 billion PBMCs. To increase sequencing depth and limit assay-specific biases, different laboratories used diverse techniques to prepare libraries and sequence TCR repertoires. To estimate repertoire size and how much clonotypes are shared between individuals, the study performed deep sequencing of blood TCR repertoires from a handful of healthy adults. For each donor, CD4 naive and CD4 memory were each given three plates, CD8 naive was given two plates, and CD8 memory was given one plate. Overall study outcomes, separate from this receptor: Only blood was sampled, and tissue TCR repertoires likely differ from those in blood. Naive subsets generally had larger estimated clonotype richness than memory subsets did. Compared with non-shared clonotypes, the clonotypes found in all four sorted-subset donors had higher generation probabilities. Sharing across several donors was observed for about 5% of naive CD4, 3.5% of naive CD8, 2.3% of memory CD4, and around 0.4% of memory CD8 clonotypes. Because the study included a small number of donors, the genetic and exposure-history diversity represented was limited. Based on pairwise subsampling, the degree of clonotype sharing among donors was expected to be affected by sequencing depth. Rarefaction of sorted-subset datasets indicated incomplete sequencing despite the large sequencing depth.

The donors were healthy, HIV-negative adults with no recently reported acute infections or vaccinations. Every donor was a Caucasian adult residing in Nashville, Tennessee, USA. CD4+ T cells were enriched by magnetic negative selection, after which naive cells were positively selected on CD45RA and the negative fraction was taken as the memory subset. After blood collection by leukapheresis, PBMCs were isolated using Ficoll-Histopaque density gradient centrifugation and then cryopreserved in the vapor phase of liquid nitrogen. Analytical flow cytometry was used to check the purity and quantity of each magnetically sorted T cell population. Genomic DNA was isolated from every sorted fraction and measured by UV absorbance on a Nanodrop 2000c. From cysteine to phenylalanine, the CDR3 is 15 amino acids long. The retained sequence is limited to the CDR3, 45 bases, with the frame set at the first base. The germline V gene gives CDR1 as MNHEY and CDR2 as SVGAGI. Trimming removed 8 bases from V and 0 bases from J, leaving 17 bases between the germline ends.

Using the deep immunoSEQ assay, multiplex PCR amplified TCR CDR3 regions from genomic DNA. For each cell subset, the extracted genomic DNA was distributed evenly across all wells of several immunoSEQ 96-well plates, and each plate served as one replicate. For sorted subsets, 200 to 250 ng of genomic DNA, equivalent to 25,000 to 35,000 T cell genomes, went into each replicate PCR. The purified libraries were quantified using a Qubit 3.0 fluorometer, sized with a Bioanalyzer 2100, and then quantified again using the KAPA Library Quantification kit. A separate single-read 150-cycle Illumina NextSeq 550 flow cell was used to sequence each immunoSEQ 96-well plate. Per the source publication's procedure: Because only junctional sequences without quality scores were contained in the immunoSEQ output, filtering matching that applied to full-length reads could not be performed. To assign V/J genes and CDR3, sequences were annotated against IMGT germline references using PyIR, a Python wrapper for IgBLAST v1.9. Any read was removed if the V/J assignment was weak (E-value above 1e-6), the CDR3 was missing, or the read contained stop codons, out-of-frame junctions, or ambiguous translated residues. V3J clonotypes were defined by identical inferred V gene, J gene, and CDR3 amino acid sequence. Percentage overlap between repertoires was computed as shared unique clonotypes divided by the size of the smaller repertoire. RTK rarefaction, the Chao1 estimator, and Recon v2.1 estimates of unobserved clonotypes were used to assess repertoire richness. For all TCRbeta clonotypes obtained by the gDNA method from a handful of donors, generation probabilities were computed with OLGA. TCRdb carries this immuneACCESS record with in-frame sequences only. Its versions omit some clonotypes, under half of them owing to an unresolved V gene in the studies checked, with the rest unexplained. D and trimming were read from the DNA, whereas the V and J calls and clone size are those reported in that table. For this sample there are under 1,100,000 clones; about 75% appear just once. The ten largest clonotypes hold approximately 1.5% of the sample.

Comments on this clone: It lacks a known antigen. The record has no base qualities; no much larger clone is one base away.

Input material: memory CD4+ T cells sorted from blood. The sample's cell subset or site label, in plain terms: CD45RA-negative fraction. This TCR came from a man between 18 and 29 years old in good health. This sequence uses TRBV6-5 and TRBJ2-7; D gene: possibly TRBD1, on 5 matching bases. The CDR3 reads CASQLLGQNSYEQYF. Here is the DNA: TGTGCCAGCCAATTGTTGGGGCAAAACTCCTACGAGCAGTACTTC.